These 13 T cell receptor beta chains share one sample of origin, sequenced in a study of blood T cell repertoires in COVID-19. Using immunoSEQ multiplex PCR, the repertoire was profiled, and TCRdb retains in-frame clones only, with some absent. Of some 270,000 clones listed, less than 90% are singletons. The sequencing input was peripheral blood. Every receptor here comes from a woman in her 40s who had recovered from COVID-19.

J is TRBJ2-7 and V is TRBV11-3; D unclear. Germline CDR1 reads SGHNT; CDR2 reads YENEEA. With 5 bases removed from V and 1 base from J, the gap between germline ends came to 9 bases. This CDR3 has 13 residues. The CDR3 protein is CASSKERSYEQYF. The CDR3 DNA reads TGTGCCAGCAGCAAGGAGAGGTCCTACGAGCAGTACTTC.

This clone came up once. This sequence joins TRBV2 and TRBJ1-1; D remains unclear. Trimming removed 4 bases at V and 3 bases at J, with 9 bases between. The V gene's germline CDR1 is SNHLY and CDR2 FYNNEI. The CDR3 extends over 13 amino acids. The CDR3 here is CASSADGDTEAFF. The CDR3 nucleotides read TGTGCCAGCAGTGCAGACGGAGACACTGAAGCTTTCTTT.

The chain employs TRBV9 and TRBJ1-1; D ambiguous. The CDR3 loop spans 13 amino acids. V shed 4 bases and J shed 2 bases, with 9 bases lying between them. The germline V gene encodes CDR1 SGDLS and CDR2 YYNGEE. Here the CDR3 reads CASSLDINTEAFF. CDR3 in DNA: TGTGCCAGCAGCTTAGATATAAACACTGAAGCTTTCTTT.

The rearrangement uses TRBV5-1 and TRBJ1-2, with D perhaps matching TRBD1 (6 bases). Trimming took 4 bases from V and 4 from J, leaving 17 bases between them. Germline V gives CDR1 SGHRS, CDR2 YFSETQ. CDR3 length: 15 amino acids. The CDR3 reads CASSPAAGVGYGYTF. CDR3 sequence (DNA): TGCGCCAGCAGCCCAGCCGCAGGGGTCGGCTATGGCTACACCTTC.

The gene calls are TRBV7-8 and TRBJ1-5; D possibly corresponds to TRBD1 (5 bases). CDR3 length equals 15 residues. Germline V gene sequence: CDR1 SGHVS, CDR2 FQNEAQ. V lost 1 base, J lost 5 bases, and 12 bases lay in between. CDR3 in amino acids: CASSLEDSFYQPQHF. The CDR3 DNA reads as TGTGCCAGCAGCTTAGAAGACAGTTTTTATCAGCCCCAGCATTTT. Filled out from reference TRBV7-8 and TRBJ1-5, the complete variable domain reads GAGVSQSPRYKVAKRGQDVALRCDPISGHVSLFWYQQALGQGPEFLTYFQNEAQLDKSGLPSDRFFAERPEGSVSTLKIQRTQQEDSAVYLCASSLEDSFYQPQHFGDGTRLSIL.

The rearrangement uses TRBV25-1 and TRBJ1-2; 9 nucleotides line up with TRBD1. Germline V gives CDR1 MGHDK, CDR2 SYGVNS. This CDR3 has 15 amino acids. V gave up 1 base and J gave up 6 bases; unmatched junction bases: 6. DNA for the CDR3: TGTGCCAGCAGTGAATTTACAGGGGGCTTTAATGGCTACACCTTC. Protein product: CASSEFTGGFNGYTF.

The J gene is TRBJ2-3, the V gene TRBV7-9; D unclear. CDR1 SEHNR and CDR2 FQNEAQ come from the germline V gene (reference sequence). The CDR3 spans 14 residues. Deletions cut 2 bases from V and 2 bases from J, with 8 bases between. CDR3: CASSLRVLTDTQYF. CDR3 nucleotide sequence: TGTGCCAGCAGCTTACGGGTCCTCACAGATACGCAGTATTTT.

The chain recombines TRBV30 with TRBJ2-5; a possible D gene is TRBD2 (5 bases). Deletions cut 2 bases from V and 1 base from J, with 11 bases between. Germline assignment: CDR1 GTSNPN and CDR2 SVGIG (reference sequence). The CDR3 runs to 14 residues. The CDR3 coding sequence is TGTGCCTGGAGTTCCGGGGTGGGCCAAGAGACCCAGTACTTC. This codes for CAWSSGVGQETQYF.

The count of this clone is one. The genes are TRBV5-4 and TRBJ1-1; 9 bases fit TRBD1. With 2 bases clipped from V and 3 bases from J, the junction kept 5 bases outside the gene matches. The CDR3 has 15 residues. Germline-derived CDR1 and CDR2 are SGHNT and YYREEE (reference sequence). CDR3 protein: CASSLYRGPDTEAFF. Here the CDR3 DNA reads TGTGCCAGCAGCTTATACAGGGGGCCGGACACTGAAGCTTTCTTT.

The V call is TRBV6-1, the J call TRBJ2-5; 9 bases are shared with TRBD2. V gave up 2 bases and J gave up 5 bases; unmatched junction bases: 9. The CDR3 spans 16 residues. Germline CDR1 reads MNHNS; CDR2 reads SASEGT. CDR3 loop: CASSELRGTSSETQYF. In nucleotides, the CDR3 is TGTGCCAGCAGTGAACTTCGGGGGACTAGCAGTGAGACCCAGTACTTC.

For the CDR3, the DNA is TGTGCCAGCAGCCCGACAGTTTACGAGCAGTACTTC. Its translation: CASSPTVYEQYF. V is TRBV12-3 or TRBV12-4 and J is TRBJ2-7; the D gene is possibly TRBD1 (5 bases). CDR3 length: 12 amino acids. V lost 6 bases to trimming and J lost 4 bases, with 10 bases between them.

The gene calls are TRBV4-2 and TRBJ2-1; 8 bases are shared with TRBD1. CDR1 is LGHNA, CDR2 YNFKEQ, per germline. V lost 0 bases, J lost 12 bases, and 13 bases stayed unmatched. CDR3 length equals 16 residues. The CDR3 DNA follows: TGTGCCAGCAGCCAAGAGGGGACAGGCCAAGGGCTTGTGCAGTTCTTC. It yields the protein CASSQEGTGQGLVQFF.

As concerns this clone: Its ends do not fully match the called genes, so a read error is possible. V usage is TRBV12-3 or TRBV12-4 and J usage is TRBJ2-5, with a possible D match to TRBD2 (5 bases). CDR3 length: 11 residues. The CDR3 loop reads CASSPGGPPHF. The CDR3 nucleotides read TGTGCCAGCAGCCCCGGAGGCCCACCACACTTC.